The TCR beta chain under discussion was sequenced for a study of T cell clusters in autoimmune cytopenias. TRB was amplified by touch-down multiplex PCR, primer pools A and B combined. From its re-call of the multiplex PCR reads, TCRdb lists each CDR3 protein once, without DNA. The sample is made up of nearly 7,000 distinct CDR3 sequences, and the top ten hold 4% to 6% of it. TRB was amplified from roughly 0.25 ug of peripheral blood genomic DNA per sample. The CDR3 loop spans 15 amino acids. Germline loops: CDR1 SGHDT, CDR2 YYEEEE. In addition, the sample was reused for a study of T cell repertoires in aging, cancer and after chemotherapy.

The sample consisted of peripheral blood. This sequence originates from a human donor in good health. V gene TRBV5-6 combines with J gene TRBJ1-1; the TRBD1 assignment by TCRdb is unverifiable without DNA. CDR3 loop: CASSSRGQGDTEAFF.